A single sample gave rise to the 9 T cell receptor beta chains below, sequenced in a study of cytomegalovirus exposure and HLA in healthy donors. Use of 60 Vbeta and 13 Jbeta primers characterized the PCR. Sequenced by immunoSEQ multiplex PCR; TCRdb stores in-frame clones only, minus some. Of 90,000 to 100,000 clones in the sample, approximately 69% were seen once. The sequenced material came from PBMCs. Receptors were obtained from a female donor in good health and CMV-seronegative.

This chain connects TRBV10-3 to TRBJ2-7, with TRBD2 matching 12 bases. Per the germline V gene, CDR1 is ENHRY and CDR2 is SYGVKD. Trimming removed 0 bases from V and 3 bases from J; junction bases left unmatched: 0. This CDR3 has 15 amino acids. CDR3 coding DNA: TGTGCCATCAGTGAGTCGACTAGCGGGGGCTACGAGCAGTACTTC. As protein: CAISESTSGGYEQYF.

The chain is built from TRBV9 and TRBJ1-2; no definite D call. V was trimmed by 0 bases and J by 2 bases, leaving 11 bases between them. Germline values: CDR1 SGDLS, CDR2 YYNGEE. The CDR3 sequence is 15 residues long. In DNA, the CDR3 is TGTGCCAGCAGCGTAGGGGTCGCGGGGAACTATGGCTACACCTTC. Encoded protein: CASSVGVAGNYGYTF.

The chain carries TRBV11-2 and TRBJ2-7; tentative D call: TRBD1 (6 bases). The germline CDR1 and CDR2 sequences are SGHAT and FQNNGV. The V gene lost 1 base and the J gene lost 2 bases, with 12 bases spanning the gap. The length of the CDR3 is 15 residues. CDR3 residues: CASSLVGQFPYEQYF. CDR3 coding DNA: TGTGCCAGCAGCTTAGTTGGACAGTTCCCCTACGAGCAGTACTTC.

The J gene is TRBJ2-7, the V gene TRBV6-1; D not resolved. CDR1 and CDR2 (germline): MNHNS, SASEGT. Trimming shortened V by 9 bases and J by 2 bases, and 11 bases separated the two germline ends. There are 12 residues in the CDR3. This CDR3 reads CASLLATYEQYF. In DNA, the CDR3 is TGTGCCAGTCTACTTGCTACCTACGAGCAGTACTTC.

This clone was picked up one time. This rearrangement joins TRBV19 to TRBJ2-7, with 9 bases matching TRBD1. V was pared by 5 bases and J by 2 bases, with 4 bases of the junction left unmatched. Germline CDR1 is LNHDA and CDR2 is SQIVND (reference sequence). The CDR3 runs 14 residues. CDR3 in amino acids: CASSWGTGTYEQYF. DNA of the CDR3: TGTGCCAGTAGTTGGGGGACAGGGACCTACGAGCAGTACTTC.

This clone was seen a handful of times. J is TRBJ2-2 and V is TRBV9, with D tentatively TRBD1 (6 bases). CDR1 and CDR2 (germline): SGDLS, YYNGEE. Between the trimmed V and J ends, which lost 10 bases and 6 bases, there was a span of 16 bases. This CDR3 is built from 13 residues. The CDR3 loop reads CAPQGRTSGELFF. CDR3 nucleotides: TGTGCCCCTCAGGGGCGAACGTCCGGGGAGCTGTTTTTT.

This clone was observed once. The genes are TRBV10-3 and TRBJ1-2, with 7 bases aligning to TRBD1. This CDR3 comprises 12 residues. Germline trimming cut 8 bases from V and 8 bases from J; bases unmatched to any gene: 8. Germline V CDR1 and CDR2: ENHRY, SYGVKD. The CDR3 protein is CAIRQGVKGYTF. CDR3 nucleotide sequence: TGTGCCATCCGCCAGGGGGTGAAGGGCTACACCTTC.

A word on this clone: The sample contains more than one DNA sequence encoding this CDR3. The chain uses TRBV30 and TRBJ2-3; a weak D match, TRBD1 (5 bases). Germline lookup yields CDR1 GTSNPN and CDR2 SVGIG (reference sequence). There are 11 residues in the CDR3. Between the trimmed V and J ends, which lost 7 bases and 4 bases, there was a span of 9 bases. CDR3 in amino acids: CASPTADTQYF. The CDR3 DNA reads as TGTGCCTCACCGACAGCAGATACGCAGTATTTT. The variable domain in full, completed from reference TRBV30 and TRBJ2-3, reads SQTIHQWPATLVQPVGSPLSLECTVEGTSNPNLYWYRQAAGRGLQLLFYSVGIGQISSEVPQNLSASRPQDRQFILSSKKLLLSDSGFYLCASPTADTQYFGPGTRLTVL.

The rearrangement links TRBV11-2 to TRBJ2-2, with D unclear. Germline values: CDR1 SGHAT, CDR2 FQNNGV. The CDR3 has 13 residues. The germline V and J ends were trimmed by 6 bases and 0 bases, with 5 bases remaining between them. CDR3 in DNA: TGTGCCAGCAGTTACACGAACACCGGGGAGCTGTTTTTT. Its translation: CASSYTNTGELFF.